The rows below give T cell receptor beta chains drawn from one sample of a study of shared clonotypes between healthy human individuals. Generated by immunoSEQ multiplex PCR, the TCRdb table keeps only in-frame clones and is missing some. The sample lists about half a million clones; 70% to 80% were seen once. Sequenced input: PBMCs. These receptors all stem from a middle-aged woman in good health. Some clones in this sample may be carry-over from other donors' samples. CDR3s include the opening cysteine and the closing phenylalanine or tryptophan. The D gene is left open where the match is weak. Not every row has a clone size; where given, it reads once, few, many or a size class.

size: few
D: TRBD2
V: TRBV6-4
J: TRBJ2-1
DNA: TGTGCCAGCAGTGAGGGTCTAGCGGAACCCAATGAGCAGTTCTTC
CDR3: CASSEGLAEPNEQFF

size: once
D: .
V: TRBV9
J: TRBJ2-2
DNA: TGTGCCAGCAGCGTAGGGGGAACCGGGGAGCTGTTTTTT
CDR3: CASSVGGTGELFF

size: .
D: .
V: TRBV27
J: TRBJ1-1
DNA: TGTGCCAGCAGACTGGGGGGGGCCAACACTGAAGCTTTCTTT
CDR3: CASRLGGANTEAFF

size: many
D: .
V: TRBV2
J: TRBJ2-7
DNA: TGTGCCAGCACTAGGGAGTACGAGCAGTACTTC
CDR3: CASTREYEQYF

size: .
D: .
V: TRBV28
J: TRBJ1-1
DNA: TGTGCCAGCAGTCCGTTTTCCAGGGCCACTGAAGCTTTCTTT
CDR3: CASSPFSRATEAFF

size: .
D: .
V: TRBV16
J: TRBJ1-1
DNA: TGTGCCAGCAGCCAACCGGAGGGTGCAGCTTTCTTT
CDR3: CASSQPEGAAFF

size: .
D: .
V: TRBV19
J: TRBJ2-7
DNA: TGTGCCAGTAGTAGAGCGGAGGGGGACTACGAGCAGTACTTC
CDR3: CASSRAEGDYEQYF

size: .
D: .
V: TRBV2
J: TRBJ2-7
DNA: TGTGCCACGAAGGACAGATTTGGCTACGAGCAGTACTTC
CDR3: CATKDRFGYEQYF

size: .
D: .
V: TRBV7-8
J: TRBJ2-5
DNA: TGTGCCAGCAGCCCTAGTGGTCTAGGGACCCAGTACTTC
CDR3: CASSPSGLGTQYF

size: .
D: .
V: TRBV18
J: TRBJ1-3
DNA: TGTGCCAGCTCACCACCTTCCAGGGGCTCTGGAAACACCATATATTTT
CDR3: CASSPPSRGSGNTIYF

size: few
D: TRBD1
V: TRBV10-2
J: TRBJ1-5
DNA: TGCGCCAGCAGTGATTACAGGGGGGTCTATCAGCCCCAGCATTTT
CDR3: CASSDYRGVYQPQHF

size: once
D: .
V: TRBV28
J: TRBJ1-1
DNA: TGTGCCAGCAGTCGGTGGGGGGCGCATACTGAAGCTTTCTTT
CDR3: CASSRWGAHTEAFF

size: .
D: TRBD1
V: TRBV5-1
J: TRBJ2-5
DNA: TGCGCCAGCAGCGGTCCGGGACAGGGTGTTAAGACCCAGTACTTC
CDR3: CASSGPGQGVKTQYF

size: .
D: .
V: TRBV4-1
J: TRBJ1-1
DNA: TGCGCCAGCAGTCTTCAGGGTGTCAACACTGAAGCTTTCTTT
CDR3: CASSLQGVNTEAFF

size: .
D: .
V: TRBV4-3
J: TRBJ2-3
DNA: TGCGCCAGCAGCCAAGAGGGCCACCGCACAGATACGCAGTATTTT
CDR3: CASSQEGHRTDTQYF

size: .
D: TRBD1
V: TRBV5-1
J: TRBJ1-6
DNA: TGCGCCAGCAGCCCGGGACAGGGTGGGTCACCCCTCCACTTT
CDR3: CASSPGQGGSPLHF

size: .
D: TRBD1
V: TRBV4-1
J: TRBJ2-5
DNA: TGCGCCAGCAGCCGAGGGGGCCTGGAGACCCAGTACTTC
CDR3: CASSRGGLETQYF

size: .
D: .
V: TRBV18
J: TRBJ2-3
DNA: TGTGCCAGCTCTATCTATAGCACAGATACGCAGTATTTT
CDR3: CASSIYSTDTQYF

size: many
D: .
V: TRBV7-9
J: TRBJ2-7
DNA: TGTGCCAGCAGCTTAGCGGTATCCGAGCAGTACTTC
CDR3: CASSLAVSEQYF

size: .
D: TRBD2
V: TRBV5-6
J: TRBJ2-1
DNA: TGTGCCAGCAGCTTGAGGCGGGAGGGCCACGAGCAGTTCTTC
CDR3: CASSLRREGHEQFF

size: .
D: .
V: TRBV15
J: TRBJ1-2
DNA: TGTGCCACCAGCAGACAGGGAAAGGGCTACACCTTC
CDR3: CATSRQGKGYTF

size: .
D: TRBD2
V: TRBV19
J: TRBJ2-1
DNA: TGTGCCAGTAGACATCTAGCGGGAGGGTACCGCAATGAGCAGTTCTTC
CDR3: CASRHLAGGYRNEQFF

size: .
D: .
V: TRBV6-6
J: TRBJ2-5
DNA: TGTGCCAGCAGTCCGACCCGACAGCAAGAGACCCAGTACTTC
CDR3: CASSPTRQQETQYF